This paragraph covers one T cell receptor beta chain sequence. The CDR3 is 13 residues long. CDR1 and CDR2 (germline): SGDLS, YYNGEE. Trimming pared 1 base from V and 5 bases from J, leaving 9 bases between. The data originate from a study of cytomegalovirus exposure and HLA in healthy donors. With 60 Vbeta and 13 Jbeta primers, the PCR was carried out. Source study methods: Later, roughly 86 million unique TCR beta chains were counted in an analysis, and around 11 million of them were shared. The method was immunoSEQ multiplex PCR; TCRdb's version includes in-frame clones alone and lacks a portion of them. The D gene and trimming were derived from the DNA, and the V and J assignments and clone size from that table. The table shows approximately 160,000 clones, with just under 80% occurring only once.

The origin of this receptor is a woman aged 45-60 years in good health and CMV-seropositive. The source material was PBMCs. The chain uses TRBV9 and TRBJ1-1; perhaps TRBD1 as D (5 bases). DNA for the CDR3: TGTGCCAGCAGCGTACAGGGAGGGACTGAAGCTTTCTTT. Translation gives CASSVQGGTEAFF.